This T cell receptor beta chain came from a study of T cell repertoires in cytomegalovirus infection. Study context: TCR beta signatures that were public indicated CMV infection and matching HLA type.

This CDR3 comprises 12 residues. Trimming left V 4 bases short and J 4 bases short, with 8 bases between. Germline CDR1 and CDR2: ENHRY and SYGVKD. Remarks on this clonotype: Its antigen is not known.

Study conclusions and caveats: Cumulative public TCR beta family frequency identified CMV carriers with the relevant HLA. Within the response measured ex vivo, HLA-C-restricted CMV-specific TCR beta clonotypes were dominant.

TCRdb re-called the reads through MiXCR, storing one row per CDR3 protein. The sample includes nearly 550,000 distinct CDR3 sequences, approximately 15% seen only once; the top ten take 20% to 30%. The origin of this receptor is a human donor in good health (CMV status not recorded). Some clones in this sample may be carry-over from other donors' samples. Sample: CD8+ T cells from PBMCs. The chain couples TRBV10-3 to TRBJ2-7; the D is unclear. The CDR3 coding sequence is TGTGCCATCAGTGGAGGTGCTTACGAGCAGTACTTC. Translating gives CAISGGAYEQYF.